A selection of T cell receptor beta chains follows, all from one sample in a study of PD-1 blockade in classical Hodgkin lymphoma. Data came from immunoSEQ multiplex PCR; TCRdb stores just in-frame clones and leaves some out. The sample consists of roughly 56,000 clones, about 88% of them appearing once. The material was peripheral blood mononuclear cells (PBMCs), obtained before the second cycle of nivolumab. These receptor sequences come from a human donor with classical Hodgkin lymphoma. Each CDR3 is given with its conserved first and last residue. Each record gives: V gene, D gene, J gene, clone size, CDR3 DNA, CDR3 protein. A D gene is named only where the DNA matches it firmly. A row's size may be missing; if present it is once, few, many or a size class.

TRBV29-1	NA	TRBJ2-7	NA	TGCAGCGTTGAAGGGCTGGCGGAGGGGTATAACGAGCAGTACTTC	CSVEGLAEGYNEQYF
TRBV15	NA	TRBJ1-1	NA	TGTGCCACACGGGGGGGTCTTGACACGGCTTTCTTT	CATRGGLDTAFF
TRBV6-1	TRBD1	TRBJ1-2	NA	TGTGCCAGCAGTGGCGGACAGGGGCGAACTAACTATGGCTACACCTTC	CASSGGQGRTNYGYTF
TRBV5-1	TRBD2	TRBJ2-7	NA	TGCGCCAGCAGCGTTAGCGGGGGGGCCCCGTACGAGCAGTACTTC	CASSVSGGAPYEQYF
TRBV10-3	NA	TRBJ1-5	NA	TGTGCCATCAGTGATCTCCAGGGAGGCCAGCCCCAGCATTTT	CAISDLQGGQPQHF
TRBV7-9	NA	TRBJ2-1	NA	TGTGCCAGCAGCTTAGAACCTGGGGTCGGCTACAATGAGCAGTTCTTC	CASSLEPGVGYNEQFF
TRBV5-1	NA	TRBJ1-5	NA	TGCGCCAGCAGCCCCGACACAGGGAGCGGTCAGCCCCAGCATTTT	CASSPDTGSGQPQHF
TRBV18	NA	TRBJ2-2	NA	TGTGCCAGCTACGGGGGGCGCGACACCGGGGAGCTGTTTTTT	CASYGGRDTGELFF
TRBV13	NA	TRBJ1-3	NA	TGTGCCAGCAGCTACCTGACCTCTGGAAACACCATATATTTT	CASSYLTSGNTIYF
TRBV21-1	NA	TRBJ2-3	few	TGTGCCAGCAGCAAAGTATCTGGGGTCACAGATACGCAGTATTTT	CASSKVSGVTDTQYF
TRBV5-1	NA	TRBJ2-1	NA	TGCGCCAGCAGCTACCCCCAGGGCTATGAGCAGTTCTTC	CASSYPQGYEQFF
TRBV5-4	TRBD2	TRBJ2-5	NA	TGTGCCAGCAGCTGGCTACGCGGGGGGACCCAAGAGACCCAGTACTTC	CASSWLRGGTQETQYF
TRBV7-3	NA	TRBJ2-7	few	TGTGCCAGCAGCTCCCGAGGGAACCTCAGCTTTTACGAGCAGTACTTC	CASSSRGNLSFYEQYF
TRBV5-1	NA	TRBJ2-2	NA	TGCGCCAGCAGCTTCCAGGGGGGTAGCACCGGGGAGCTGTTTTTT	CASSFQGGSTGELFF
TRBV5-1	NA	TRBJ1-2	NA	TGCGCCAGCAGCTTGGGGTCTTACTATGGCTACACCTTC	CASSLGSYYGYTF
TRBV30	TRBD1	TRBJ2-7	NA	TGTGCCTGGAGTGGAGGGGACAGATTGACCTACGAGCAGTACTTC	CAWSGGDRLTYEQYF
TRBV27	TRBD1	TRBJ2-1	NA	TGTGCCAGCAGCCAGACAGGGTACAATGAGCAGTTCTTC	CASSQTGYNEQFF
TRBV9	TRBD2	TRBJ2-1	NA	TGTGCCAGCAGGCCGGCTAGCGGGGGCCACAATGAGCAGTTCTTC	CASRPASGGHNEQFF
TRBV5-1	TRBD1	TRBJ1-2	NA	TGCGCCAGCAGCCCGACGACAGGGGCGCGGGGCTACACCTTC	CASSPTTGARGYTF
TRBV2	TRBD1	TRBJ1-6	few	TGTGCCAGCAGTGGACAGGGGATCTCCTATAATTCACCCCTCCACTTT	CASSGQGISYNSPLHF
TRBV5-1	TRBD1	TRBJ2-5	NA	TGCGCCAGCAGCCCCGCGCCGGGGACAGGGGATGGGACCCAGTACTTC	CASSPAPGTGDGTQYF
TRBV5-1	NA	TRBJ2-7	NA	TGCGCCAGCAGCTTAAGTCCCAGCTCCTACGAGCAGTACTTC	CASSLSPSSYEQYF
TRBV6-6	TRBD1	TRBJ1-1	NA	TGTGCCAGCAGTTCCAGGGGGACTGAAGCTTTCTTT	CASSSRGTEAFF
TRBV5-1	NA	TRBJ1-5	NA	TGCGCCAGCAGCCCGGACCTTGGGAGCAATCAGCCCCAGCATTTT	CASSPDLGSNQPQHF
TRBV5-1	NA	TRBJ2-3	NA	TGCGCCAGCAGCATGAACGATGGTACGCAGTATTTT	CASSMNDGTQYF
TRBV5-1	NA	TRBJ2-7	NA	TGCGCCAGCAGATCCGGGGGCGACTCCTACGAGCAGTACTTC	CASRSGGDSYEQYF
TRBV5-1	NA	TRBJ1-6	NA	TGCGCCAGCAGCTTGGAGACAGTCGGAATGGGCTCACCCCTCCACTTT	CASSLETVGMGSPLHF
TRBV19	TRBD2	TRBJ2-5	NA	TGTGCCAGTAGTATTCCGGGACTAGGTGAGACCCAGTACTTC	CASSIPGLGETQYF
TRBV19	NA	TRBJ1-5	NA	TGTGCCAGTAGGGAGACAGTGGGTAGACTCGGCAATCAGCCCCAGCATTTT	CASRETVGRLGNQPQHF
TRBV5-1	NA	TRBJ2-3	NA	TGCGCCAGCAGCTTGGACGGATACACAGATACGCAGTATTTT	CASSLDGYTDTQYF
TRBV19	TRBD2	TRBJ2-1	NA	TGTGCCAGTAGCTCTAGCGGGGGGGCTCCTGAGCAGTTCTTC	CASSSSGGAPEQFF
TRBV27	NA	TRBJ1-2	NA	TGTGCCAGCGGGCACCAGGACCTCTATGGCTACACCTTC	CASGHQDLYGYTF
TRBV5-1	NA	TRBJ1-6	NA	TGCGCCAGCAGCTTGGATTGGGGTGGCAATTCACCCCTCCACTTT	CASSLDWGGNSPLHF
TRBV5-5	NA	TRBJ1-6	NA	TGTGCCAGCAGCTTGTTATCGGTGGCAGGTAGCTCCTATAATTCACCCCTCCACTTT	CASSLLSVAGSSYNSPLHF
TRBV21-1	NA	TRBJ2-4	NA	TGTGCCAGCAGCAAAGAGGGGACTAGCGGGGGGGCCTGGTACTTC	CASSKEGTSGGAWYF
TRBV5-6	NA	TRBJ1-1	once	TGTGCCAGCTTCACGGGGGATTTGAACACTGAAGCTTTCTTT	CASFTGDLNTEAFF
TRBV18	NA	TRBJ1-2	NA	TGTGCCAGCTCACCACCTGGGCAGAGTCTCTTGAACTATGGCTACACCTTC	CASSPPGQSLLNYGYTF
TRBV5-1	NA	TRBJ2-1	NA	TGCGCCAGCAGCAGTCCAAGCTACAATGAGCAGTTCTTC	CASSSPSYNEQFF